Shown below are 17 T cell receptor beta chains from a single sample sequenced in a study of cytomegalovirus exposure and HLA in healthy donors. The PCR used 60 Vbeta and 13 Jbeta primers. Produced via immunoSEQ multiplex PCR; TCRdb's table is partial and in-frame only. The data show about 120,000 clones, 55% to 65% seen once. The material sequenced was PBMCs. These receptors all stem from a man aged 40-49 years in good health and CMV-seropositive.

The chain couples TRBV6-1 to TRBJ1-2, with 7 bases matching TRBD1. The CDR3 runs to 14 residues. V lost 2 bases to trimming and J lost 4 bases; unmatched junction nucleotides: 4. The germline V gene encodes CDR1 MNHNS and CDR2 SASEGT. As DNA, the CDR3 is TGTGCCAGCAGTGAACCAGGGGGTTCCTATGGCTACACCTTC. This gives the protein CASSEPGGSYGYTF.

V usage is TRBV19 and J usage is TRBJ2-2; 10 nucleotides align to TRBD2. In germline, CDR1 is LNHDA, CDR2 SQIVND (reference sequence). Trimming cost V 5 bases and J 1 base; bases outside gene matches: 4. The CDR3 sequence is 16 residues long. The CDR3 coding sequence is TGTGCCAGTAGTTCCGGGACTAGCGAGAACACCGGGGAGCTGTTTTTT. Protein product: CASSSGTSENTGELFF.

The CDR3 here is CASSLKATVLRQGAQYF. The DNA of the CDR3 is TGTGCCAGCAGCTTAAAGGCCACTGTCCTTCGACAGGGGGCCCAGTACTTC. The chain is built from TRBV7-8 and TRBJ2-5; 9 bases agree with TRBD1. CDR1 and CDR2 (germline): SGHVS, FQNEAQ. Trimming removed 2 bases from V and 9 bases from J; junction bases left unmatched: 16. CDR3 length: 17 amino acids.

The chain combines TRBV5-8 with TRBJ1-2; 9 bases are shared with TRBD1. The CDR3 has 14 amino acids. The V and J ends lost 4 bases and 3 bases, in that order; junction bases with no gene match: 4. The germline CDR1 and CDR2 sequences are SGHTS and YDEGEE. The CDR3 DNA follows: TGTGCCAGCAGCACCGGGACAGGGTACTATGGCTACACCTTC. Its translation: CASSTGTGYYGYTF.

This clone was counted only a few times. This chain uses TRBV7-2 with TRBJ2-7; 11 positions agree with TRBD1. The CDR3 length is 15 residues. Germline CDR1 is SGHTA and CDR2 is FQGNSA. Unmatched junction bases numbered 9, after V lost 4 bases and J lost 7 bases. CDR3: CASSSRTGGLGEQYF. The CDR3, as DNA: TGTGCCAGCAGCTCCCGGACAGGGGGCTTGGGGGAGCAGTACTTC.

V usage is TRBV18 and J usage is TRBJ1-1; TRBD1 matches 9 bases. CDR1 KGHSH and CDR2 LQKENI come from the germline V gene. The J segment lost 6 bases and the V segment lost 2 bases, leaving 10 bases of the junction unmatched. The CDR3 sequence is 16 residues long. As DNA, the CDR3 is TGTGCCAGCTCACCAAGGGGAGGTGGGACAGGGTCTGAAGCTTTCTTT. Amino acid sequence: CASSPRGGGTGSEAFF.

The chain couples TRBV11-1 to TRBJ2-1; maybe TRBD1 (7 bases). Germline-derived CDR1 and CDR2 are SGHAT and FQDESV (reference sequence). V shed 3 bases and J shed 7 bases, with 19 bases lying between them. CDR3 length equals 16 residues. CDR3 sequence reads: CASSFGGTAPWNEQFF. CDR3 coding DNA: TGTGCCAGCAGCTTCGGCGGGACAGCCCCCTGGAATGAGCAGTTCTTC. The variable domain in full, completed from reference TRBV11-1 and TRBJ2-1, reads EAEVAQSPRYKITEKSQAVAFWCDPISGHATLYWYRQILGQGPELLVQFQDESVVDDSQLPKDRFSAERLKGVDSTLKIQPAELGDSAMYLCASSFGGTAPWNEQFFGPGTRLTVL.

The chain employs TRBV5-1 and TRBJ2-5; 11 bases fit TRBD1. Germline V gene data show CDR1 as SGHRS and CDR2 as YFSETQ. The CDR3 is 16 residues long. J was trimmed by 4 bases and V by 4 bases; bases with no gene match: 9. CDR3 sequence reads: CASSPLGQGGGETQYF. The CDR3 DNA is TGCGCCAGCAGCCCTCTGGGACAGGGGGGGGGAGAGACCCAGTACTTC. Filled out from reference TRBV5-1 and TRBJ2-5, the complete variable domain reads KAGVTQTPRYLIKTRGQQVTLSCSPISGHRSVSWYQQTPGQGLQFLFEYFSETQRNKGNFPGRFSGRQFSNSRSEMNVSTLELGDSALYLCASSPLGQGGGETQYFGPGTRLLVL.

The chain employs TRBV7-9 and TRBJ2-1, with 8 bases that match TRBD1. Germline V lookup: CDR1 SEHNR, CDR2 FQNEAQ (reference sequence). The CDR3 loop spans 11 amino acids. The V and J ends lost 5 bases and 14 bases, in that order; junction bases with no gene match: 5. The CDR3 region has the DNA TGTGCCAGCAGCCTAGGACAGGGTGAGTTCTTC. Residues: CASSLGQGEFF.

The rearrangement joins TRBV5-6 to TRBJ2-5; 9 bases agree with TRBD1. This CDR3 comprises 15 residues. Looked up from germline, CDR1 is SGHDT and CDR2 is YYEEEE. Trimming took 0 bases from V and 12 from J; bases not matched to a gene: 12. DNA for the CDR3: TGTGCCAGCAGCTTGGTGGGACAGGGAAGAGCGAGGGAGTACTTC. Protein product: CASSLVGQGRAREYF.

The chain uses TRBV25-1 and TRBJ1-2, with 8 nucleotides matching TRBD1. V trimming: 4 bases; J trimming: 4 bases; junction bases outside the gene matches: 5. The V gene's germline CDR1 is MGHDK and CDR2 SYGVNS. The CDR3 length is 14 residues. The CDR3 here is CASSATDRVYGYTF. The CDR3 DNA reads TGTGCCAGCAGTGCGACGGACAGGGTCTATGGCTACACCTTC.

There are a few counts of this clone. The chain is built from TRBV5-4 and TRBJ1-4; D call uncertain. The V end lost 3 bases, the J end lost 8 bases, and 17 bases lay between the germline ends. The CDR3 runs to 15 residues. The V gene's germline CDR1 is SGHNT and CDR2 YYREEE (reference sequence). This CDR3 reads CASSSGHAVREKLFF. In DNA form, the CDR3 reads TGTGCCAGCAGCTCCGGCCACGCTGTCAGGGAAAAACTGTTTTTT.

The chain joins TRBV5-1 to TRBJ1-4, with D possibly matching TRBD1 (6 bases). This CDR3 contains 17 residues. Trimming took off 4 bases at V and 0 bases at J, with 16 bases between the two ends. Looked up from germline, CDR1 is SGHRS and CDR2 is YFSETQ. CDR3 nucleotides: TGCGCCAGCAGCCAAGACAGGCCTCTTTCAACTAATGAAAAACTGTTTTTT. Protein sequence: CASSQDRPLSTNEKLFF.

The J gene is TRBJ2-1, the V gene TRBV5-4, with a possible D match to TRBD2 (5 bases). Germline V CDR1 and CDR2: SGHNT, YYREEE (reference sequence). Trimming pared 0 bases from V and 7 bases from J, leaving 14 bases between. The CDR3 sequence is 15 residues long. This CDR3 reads CASSLDSLELNEQFF. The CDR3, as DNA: TGTGCCAGCAGCTTGGACTCACTAGAATTAAATGAGCAGTTCTTC.

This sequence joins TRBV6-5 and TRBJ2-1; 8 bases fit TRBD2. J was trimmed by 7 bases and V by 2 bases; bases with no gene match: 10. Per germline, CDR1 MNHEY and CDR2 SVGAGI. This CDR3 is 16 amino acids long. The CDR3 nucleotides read TGTGCCAGCAGTTACGAGGAGCGGGGGATTCGAAATGAGCAGTTCTTC. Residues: CASSYEERGIRNEQFF.

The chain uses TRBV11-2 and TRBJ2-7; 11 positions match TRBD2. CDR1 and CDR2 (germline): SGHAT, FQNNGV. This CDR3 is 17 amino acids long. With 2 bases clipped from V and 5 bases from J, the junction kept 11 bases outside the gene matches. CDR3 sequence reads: CASSLRPGLAGGNEQYF. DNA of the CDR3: TGTGCCAGCAGCTTACGCCCTGGGCTAGCGGGAGGTAACGAGCAGTACTTC. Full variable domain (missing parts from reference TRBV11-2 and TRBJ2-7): EAGVAQSPRYKIIEKRQSVAFWCNPISGHATLYWYQQILGQGPKLLIQFQNNGVVDDSQLPKDRFSAERLKGVDSTLKIQPAKLEDSAVYLCASSLRPGLAGGNEQYFGPGTRLTVT.

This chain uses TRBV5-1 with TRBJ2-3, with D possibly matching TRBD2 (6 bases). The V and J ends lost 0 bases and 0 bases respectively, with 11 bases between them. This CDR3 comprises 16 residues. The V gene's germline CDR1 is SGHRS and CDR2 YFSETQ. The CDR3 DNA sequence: TGCGCCAGCAGCTTGGCCGGGGGATATAGCACAGATACGCAGTATTTT. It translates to CASSLAGGYSTDTQYF.